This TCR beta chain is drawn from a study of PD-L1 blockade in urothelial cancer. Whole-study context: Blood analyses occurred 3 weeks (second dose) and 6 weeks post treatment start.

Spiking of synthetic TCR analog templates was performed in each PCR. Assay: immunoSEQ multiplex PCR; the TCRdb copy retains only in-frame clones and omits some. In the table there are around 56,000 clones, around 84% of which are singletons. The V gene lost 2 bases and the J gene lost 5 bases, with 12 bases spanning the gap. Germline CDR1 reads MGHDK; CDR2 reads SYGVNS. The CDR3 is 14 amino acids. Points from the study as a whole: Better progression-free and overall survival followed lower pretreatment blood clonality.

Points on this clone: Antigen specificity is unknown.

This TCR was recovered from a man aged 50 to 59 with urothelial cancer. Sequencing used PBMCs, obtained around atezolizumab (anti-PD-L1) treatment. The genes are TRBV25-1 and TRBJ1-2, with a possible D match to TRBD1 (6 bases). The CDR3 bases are TGTGCCAGCAGTGAAGCAGGGGTTGGGTATGGCTACACCTTC. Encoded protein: CASSEAGVGYGYTF.